This TCR beta chain was retrieved from a study of blood T cell repertoires in COVID-19. Method: immunoSEQ multiplex PCR; TCRdb's copy keeps in-frame clones and lacks some. Of about 480,000 clones in the sample, roughly 90% are singletons; the top ten hold 1.5% to 2%. The CDR3 is 15 amino acids. V shed 3 bases and J 5 bases; nucleotides not matched to a gene: 13. CDR1 and CDR2 (germline): DFQATT, SNEGSKA (reference sequence). V is TRBV20-1 and J is TRBJ2-7; TRBD2 matches at 7 bases. Specimen: PBMCs or T cells enriched from blood (not recorded which). The TCR comes from a woman in her thirties or forties who had recovered from COVID-19. The CDR3 is CSASWVAGPADEQYF. CDR3 DNA sequence: TGCAGTGCTAGTTGGGTAGCGGGCCCGGCCGACGAGCAGTACTTC.